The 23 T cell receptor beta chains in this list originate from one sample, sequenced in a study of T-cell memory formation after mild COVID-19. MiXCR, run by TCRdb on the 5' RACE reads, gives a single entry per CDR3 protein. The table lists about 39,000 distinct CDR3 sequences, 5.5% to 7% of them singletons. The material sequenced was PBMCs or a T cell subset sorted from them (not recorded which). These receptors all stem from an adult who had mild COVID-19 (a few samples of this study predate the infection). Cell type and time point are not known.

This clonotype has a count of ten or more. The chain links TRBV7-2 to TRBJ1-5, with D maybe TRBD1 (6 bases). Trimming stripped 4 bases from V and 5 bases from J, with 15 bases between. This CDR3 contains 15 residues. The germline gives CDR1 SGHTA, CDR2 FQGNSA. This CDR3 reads CASSSLRTADQPQHF. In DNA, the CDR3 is TGTGCCAGCAGCTCTCTCAGGACAGCCGATCAGCCCCAGCATTTT.

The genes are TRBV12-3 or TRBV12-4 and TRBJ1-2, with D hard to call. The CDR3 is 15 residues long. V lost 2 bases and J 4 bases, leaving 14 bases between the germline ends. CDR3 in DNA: TGTGCCAGCAGTTTACAGACCTCCGTAACCTATGGCTACACCTTC. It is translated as CASSLQTSVTYGYTF.

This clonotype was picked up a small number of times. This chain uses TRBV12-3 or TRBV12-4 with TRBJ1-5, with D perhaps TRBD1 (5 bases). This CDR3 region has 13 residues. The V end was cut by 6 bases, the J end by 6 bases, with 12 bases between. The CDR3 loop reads CASRLSGSQPQHF. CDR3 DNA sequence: TGTGCCAGCAGGCTCTCAGGGAGTCAGCCCCAGCATTTT.

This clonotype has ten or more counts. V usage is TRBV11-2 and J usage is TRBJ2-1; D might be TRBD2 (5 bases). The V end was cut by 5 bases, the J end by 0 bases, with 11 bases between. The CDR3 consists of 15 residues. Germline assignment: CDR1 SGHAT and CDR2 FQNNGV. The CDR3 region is CASSKDLSSYNEQFF. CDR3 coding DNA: TGTGCCAGCAGCAAGGACTTGAGCTCCTACAATGAGCAGTTCTTC.

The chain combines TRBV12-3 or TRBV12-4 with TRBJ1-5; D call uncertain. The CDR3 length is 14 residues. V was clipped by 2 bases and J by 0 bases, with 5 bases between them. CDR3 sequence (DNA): TGTGCCAGCAGTTTAAGGAGTAGCAATCAGCCCCAGCATTTT. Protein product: CASSLRSSNQPQHF.

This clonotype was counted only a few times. The chain's CDR3 is CASSLSVGVRSGRETQYF. CDR3 DNA: TGTGCCAGCAGCTTGTCAGTGGGGGTACGCAGTGGGAGAGAGACCCAGTACTTC. This rearrangement joins TRBV5-6 to TRBJ2-5, with D perhaps being TRBD1 or TRBD2 (5 bases each). The CDR3 is 18 residues long. Germline loops: CDR1 SGHDT, CDR2 YYEEEE. The V end was cut by 1 base, the J end by 4 bases, with 23 bases between. Variable domain in full (rest from reference TRBV5-6 and TRBJ2-5): DAGVTQSPTHLIKTRGQQVTLRCSPKSGHDTVSWYQQALGQGPQFIFQYYEEEERQRGNFPDRFSGHQFPNYSSELNVNALLLGDSALYLCASSLSVGVRSGRETQYFGPGTRLLVL.

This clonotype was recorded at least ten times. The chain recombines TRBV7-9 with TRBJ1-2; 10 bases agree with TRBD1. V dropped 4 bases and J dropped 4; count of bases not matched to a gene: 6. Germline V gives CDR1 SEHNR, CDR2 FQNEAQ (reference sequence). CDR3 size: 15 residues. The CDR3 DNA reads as TGTGCCAGCAGCTACGGACAGGGGGTGAGCTATGGCTACACCTTC. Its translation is CASSYGQGVSYGYTF.

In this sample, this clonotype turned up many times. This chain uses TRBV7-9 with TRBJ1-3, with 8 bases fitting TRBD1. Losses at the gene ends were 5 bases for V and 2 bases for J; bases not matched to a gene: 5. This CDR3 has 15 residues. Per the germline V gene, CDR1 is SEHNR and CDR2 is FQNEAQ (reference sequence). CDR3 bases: TGTGCCAGCAGCCAGAGGACAGGGACTGGAAACACCATATATTTT. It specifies CASSQRTGTGNTIYF.

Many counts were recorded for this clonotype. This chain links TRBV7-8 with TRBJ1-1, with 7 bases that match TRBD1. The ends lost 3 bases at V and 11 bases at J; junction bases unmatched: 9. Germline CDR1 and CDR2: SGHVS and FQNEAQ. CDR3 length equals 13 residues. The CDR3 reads CASSFDVTGRAFF. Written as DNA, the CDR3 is TGTGCCAGCAGCTTCGATGTGACAGGGAGGGCTTTCTTT.

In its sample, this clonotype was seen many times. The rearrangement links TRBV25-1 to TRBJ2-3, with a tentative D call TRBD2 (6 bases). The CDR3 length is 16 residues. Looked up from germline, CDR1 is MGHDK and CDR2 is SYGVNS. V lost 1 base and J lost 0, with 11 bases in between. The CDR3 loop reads CASSEWAGFSTDTQYF. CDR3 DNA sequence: TGTGCCAGCAGTGAATGGGCGGGATTTAGCACAGATACGCAGTATTTT.

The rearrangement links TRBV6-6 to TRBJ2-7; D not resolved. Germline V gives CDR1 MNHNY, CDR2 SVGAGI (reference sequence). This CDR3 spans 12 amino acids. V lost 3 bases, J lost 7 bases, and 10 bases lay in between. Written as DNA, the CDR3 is TGTGCCAGCAGTTATCAGGAAGGGGAGCAGTACTTC. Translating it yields CASSYQEGEQYF.

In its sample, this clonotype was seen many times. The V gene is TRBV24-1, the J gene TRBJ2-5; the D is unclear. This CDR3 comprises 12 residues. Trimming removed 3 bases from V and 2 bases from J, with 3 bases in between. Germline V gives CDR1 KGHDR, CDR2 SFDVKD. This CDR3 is CATSDTQETQYF. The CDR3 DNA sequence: TGTGCCACCAGTGATACTCAAGAGACCCAGTACTTC.

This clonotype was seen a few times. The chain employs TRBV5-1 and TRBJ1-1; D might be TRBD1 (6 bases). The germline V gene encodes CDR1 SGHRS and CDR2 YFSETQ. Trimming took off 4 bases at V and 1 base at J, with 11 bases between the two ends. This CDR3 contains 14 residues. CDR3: CASSEQGGNTEAFF. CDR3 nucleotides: TGCGCCAGCAGCGAACAGGGCGGGAACACTGAAGCTTTCTTT.

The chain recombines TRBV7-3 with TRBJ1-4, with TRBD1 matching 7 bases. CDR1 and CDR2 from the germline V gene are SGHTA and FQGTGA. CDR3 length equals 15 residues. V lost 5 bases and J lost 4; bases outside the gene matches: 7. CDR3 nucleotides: TGTGCCAGCAGCCCTTCAGGGGGGGTTAATGAAAAACTGTTTTTT. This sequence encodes CASSPSGGVNEKLFF.

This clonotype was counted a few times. The CDR3 DNA follows: TGCAGCGTTGAAGATCAGGCGTCGAACACTGAAGCTTTCTTT. Residues: CSVEDQASNTEAFF. The chain uses TRBV29-1 and TRBJ1-1; no firm D call. CDR1 is SQVTM, CDR2 ANQGSEA, per germline. This CDR3 spans 14 amino acids. Between the trimmed V and J ends, which lost 0 bases and 1 base, there was a span of 9 bases.

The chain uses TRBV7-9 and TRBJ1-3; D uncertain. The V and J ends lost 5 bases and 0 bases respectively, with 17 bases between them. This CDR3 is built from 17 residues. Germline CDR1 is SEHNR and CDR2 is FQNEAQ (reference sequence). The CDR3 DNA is TGTGCCAGCAGCGCTCAAGGACGGAGGAGCTCTGGAAACACCATATATTTT. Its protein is CASSAQGRRSSGNTIYF. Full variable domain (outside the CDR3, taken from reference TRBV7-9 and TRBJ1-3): DTGVSQNPRHKITKRGQNVTFRCDPISEHNRLYWYRQTLGQGPEFLTYFQNEAQLEKSRLLSDRFSAERPKGSFSTLEIQRTEQGDSAMYLCASSAQGRRSSGNTIYFGEGSWLTVV.

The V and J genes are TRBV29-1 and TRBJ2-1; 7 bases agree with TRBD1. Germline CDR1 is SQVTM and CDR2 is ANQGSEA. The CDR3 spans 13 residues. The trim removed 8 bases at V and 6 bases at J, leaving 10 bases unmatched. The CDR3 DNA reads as TGCAGCTATCGACAGGGTTCGGCCAATGAGCAGTTCTTC. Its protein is CSYRQGSANEQFF.

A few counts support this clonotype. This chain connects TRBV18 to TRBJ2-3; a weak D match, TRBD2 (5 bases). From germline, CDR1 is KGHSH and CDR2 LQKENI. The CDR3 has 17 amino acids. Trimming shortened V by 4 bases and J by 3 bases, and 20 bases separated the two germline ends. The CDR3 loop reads CASSQLPGSSQTDTQYF. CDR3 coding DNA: TGTGCCAGCTCACAACTGCCGGGATCTTCCCAAACAGATACGCAGTATTTT.

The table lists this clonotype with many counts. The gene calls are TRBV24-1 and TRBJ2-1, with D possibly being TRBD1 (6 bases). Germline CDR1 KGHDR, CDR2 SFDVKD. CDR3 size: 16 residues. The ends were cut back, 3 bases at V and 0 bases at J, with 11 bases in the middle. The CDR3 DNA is TGTGCCACCAGTGATCCAACAGGGCACTCCTACAATGAGCAGTTCTTC. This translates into CATSDPTGHSYNEQFF.

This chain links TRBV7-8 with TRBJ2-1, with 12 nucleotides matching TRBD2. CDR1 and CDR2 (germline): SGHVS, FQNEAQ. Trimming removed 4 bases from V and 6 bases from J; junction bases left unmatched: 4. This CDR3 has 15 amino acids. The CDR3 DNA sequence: TGTGCCAGCAGCTCGACTAGCGGGAGACGCAATGAGCAGTTCTTC. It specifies CASSSTSGRRNEQFF.

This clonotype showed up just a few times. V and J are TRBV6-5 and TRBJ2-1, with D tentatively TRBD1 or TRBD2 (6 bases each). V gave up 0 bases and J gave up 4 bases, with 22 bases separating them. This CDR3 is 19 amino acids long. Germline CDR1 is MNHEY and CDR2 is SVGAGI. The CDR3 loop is CASSYSIPSRGGSYNEQFF. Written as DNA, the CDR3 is TGTGCCAGCAGTTACTCGATCCCCAGCAGGGGAGGTTCATACAATGAGCAGTTCTTC.

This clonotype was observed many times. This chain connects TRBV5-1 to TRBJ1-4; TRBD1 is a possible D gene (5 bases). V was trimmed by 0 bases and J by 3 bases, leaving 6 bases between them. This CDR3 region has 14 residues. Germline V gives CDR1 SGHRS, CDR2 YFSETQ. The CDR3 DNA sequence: TGCGCCAGCAGCTTGGGACAGTCTAATGAAAAACTGTTTTTT. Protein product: CASSLGQSNEKLFF.

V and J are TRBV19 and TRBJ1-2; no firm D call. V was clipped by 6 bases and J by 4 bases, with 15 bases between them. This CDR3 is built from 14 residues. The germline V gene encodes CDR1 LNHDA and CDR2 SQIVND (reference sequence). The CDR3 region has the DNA TGTGCCAGTAGCATTTTCAGTACTTTCTATGGCTACACCTTC. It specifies CASSIFSTFYGYTF.